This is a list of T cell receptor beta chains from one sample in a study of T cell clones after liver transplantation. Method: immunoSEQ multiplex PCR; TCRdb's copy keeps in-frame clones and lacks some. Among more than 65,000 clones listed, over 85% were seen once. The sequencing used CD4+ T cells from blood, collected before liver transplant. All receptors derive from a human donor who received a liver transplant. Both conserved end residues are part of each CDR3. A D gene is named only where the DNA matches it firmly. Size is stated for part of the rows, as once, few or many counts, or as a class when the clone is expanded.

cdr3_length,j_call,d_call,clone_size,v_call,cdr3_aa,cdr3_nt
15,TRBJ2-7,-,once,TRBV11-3,CASSSLADHLYEQYF,TGTGCCAGCAGCTCGCTAGCCGACCATCTGTACGAGCAGTACTTC
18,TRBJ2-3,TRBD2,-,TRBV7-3,CARLRSLAGANSTDTQYF,TGTGCCAGACTGCGTTCTCTAGCGGGCGCTAATAGCACAGATACGCAGTATTTT
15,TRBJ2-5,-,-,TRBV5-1,CASSLGVGWQETQYF,TGCGCCAGCAGCTTGGGGGTAGGTTGGCAAGAGACCCAGTACTTC
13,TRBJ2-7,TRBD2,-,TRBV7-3,CASSPRGVGEQYF,TGTGCCAGCAGCCCGCGGGGGGTGGGCGAGCAGTACTTC
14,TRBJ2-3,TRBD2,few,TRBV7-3,CASSSDSGRDTQYF,TGTGCCAGCAGCTCCGACAGCGGGAGAGATACGCAGTATTTT
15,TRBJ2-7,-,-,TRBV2,CASSESGALVYEQYF,TGTGCCAGCAGTGAATCGGGGGCCTTAGTTTACGAGCAGTACTTC
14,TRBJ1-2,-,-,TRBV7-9,CASSLGAGQYGYTF,TGTGCCAGCAGCTTAGGGGCAGGGCAGTATGGCTACACCTTC
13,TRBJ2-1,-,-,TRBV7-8,CASSLDRGQLQFF,TGTGCCAGCAGCTTAGACCGTGGACAGTTACAGTTCTTC
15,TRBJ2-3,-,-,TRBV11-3,CASSPSATSTDTQYF,TGTGCCAGCAGCCCTAGCGCGACTAGCACAGATACGCAGTATTTT
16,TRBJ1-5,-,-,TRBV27,CASSLGRVGSNQPQHF,TGTGCCAGCAGTTTAGGCCGGGTCGGAAGCAATCAGCCCCAGCATTTT
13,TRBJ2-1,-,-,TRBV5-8,CASSPWMGSQQFF,TGTGCCAGCAGCCCGTGGATGGGTTCCCAGCAGTTCTTC
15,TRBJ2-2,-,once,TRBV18,CASSPQGQRSGELFF,TGTGCCAGCTCACCACAGGGACAACGGTCCGGGGAGCTGTTTTTT
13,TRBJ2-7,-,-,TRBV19,CASSIESGYEQYF,TGTGCCAGTAGTATAGAGTCGGGCTACGAGCAGTACTTC
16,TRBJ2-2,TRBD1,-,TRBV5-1,CASGGETGVWTGELFF,TGCGCCAGCGGGGGCGAAACAGGGGTATGGACCGGGGAGCTGTTTTTT
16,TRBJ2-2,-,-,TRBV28,CASSPYPQGRTGELFF,TGTGCCAGCAGTCCATATCCACAGGGTCGGACCGGGGAGCTGTTTTTT
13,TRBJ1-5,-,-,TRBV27,CASSLGQNQPQHF,TGTGCCAGCAGTCTGGGCCAGAATCAGCCCCAGCATTTT
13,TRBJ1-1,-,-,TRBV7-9,CASSYGTQTEAFF,TGTGCCAGCAGCTACGGGACTCAAACTGAAGCTTTCTTT
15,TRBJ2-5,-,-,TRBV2,CASRNRGMGEGPVYF,TGTGCCAGCAGGAACAGGGGAATGGGGGAGGGCCCTGTCTACTTC
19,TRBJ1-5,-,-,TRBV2,CASSEAFGTPDYSNQPQHF,TGTGCCAGCAGTGAAGCCTTCGGGACTCCAGATTATAGCAATCAGCCCCAGCATTTT
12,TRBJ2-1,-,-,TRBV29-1,CSGLGERTEQFF,TGCAGCGGGCTGGGTGAGCGGACTGAGCAGTTCTTC
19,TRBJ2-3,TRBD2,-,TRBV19,CASSIDSSLSGRSTDTQYF,TGTGCCAGTAGTATAGACAGTTCTCTTAGCGGGAGAAGCACAGATACGCAGTATTTT
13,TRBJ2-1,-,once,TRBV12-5,CASGLAGINEQFF,TGTGCTAGTGGTTTGGCAGGAATTAATGAGCAGTTCTTC
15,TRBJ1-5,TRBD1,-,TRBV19,CASSISWDSRQPQHF,TGTGCCAGTAGTATATCATGGGACAGTCGTCAGCCCCAGCATTTT
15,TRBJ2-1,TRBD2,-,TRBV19,CASSSTSRQVNEQFF,TGTGCCAGTAGTTCGACTAGCCGGCAAGTCAATGAGCAGTTCTTC
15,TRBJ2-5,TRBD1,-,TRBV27,CASSVQQGGMETQYF,TGTGCCAGCAGTGTTCAACAGGGGGGTATGGAGACCCAGTACTTC
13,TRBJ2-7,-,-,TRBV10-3,CASRAGGFYEQYF,TGTGCCAGCCGCGCTGGAGGGTTCTACGAGCAGTACTTC
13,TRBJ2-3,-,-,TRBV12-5,CASGSSGADTQYF,TGTGCTAGTGGTTCCTCCGGCGCAGATACGCAGTATTTT
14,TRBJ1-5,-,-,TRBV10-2,CASTGPYSNQPQHF,TGCGCCAGCACAGGACCGTATAGCAATCAGCCCCAGCATTTT
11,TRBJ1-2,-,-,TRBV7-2,CASSLVLGYTF,TGTGCCAGCAGCTTAGTTCTTGGCTACACCTTC
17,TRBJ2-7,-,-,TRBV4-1,CASSQDHGSSSSYEQYF,TGCGCCAGCAGCCAAGATCACGGTAGCAGTAGCTCCTACGAGCAGTACTTC
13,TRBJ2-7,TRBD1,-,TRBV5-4,CASSSGQGYEQYF,TGTGCCAGCAGCTCGGGACAGGGCTACGAGCAGTACTTC
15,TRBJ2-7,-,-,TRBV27,CASKALGRAGYEQYF,TGTGCCAGCAAGGCGCTGGGCCGGGCTGGGTACGAGCAGTACTTC
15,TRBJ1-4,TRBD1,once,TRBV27,CASSSLQGVREKLFF,TGTGCCAGCAGTTCTTTACAGGGGGTCAGGGAAAAACTGTTTTTT
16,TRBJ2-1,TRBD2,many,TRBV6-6,CASTDPVAGVNNEQFF,TGTGCCAGCACAGACCCCGTAGCGGGAGTAAACAATGAGCAGTTCTTC
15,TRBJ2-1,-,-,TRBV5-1,CASSLSSRAYNEQFF,TGCGCCAGCAGCTTGTCATCCAGGGCCTACAATGAGCAGTTCTTC
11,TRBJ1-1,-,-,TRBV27,CASSRGTEAFF,TGTGCCAGCAGTAGGGGTACTGAAGCTTTCTTT
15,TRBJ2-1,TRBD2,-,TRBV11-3,CASSPHRGDWDEQFF,TGTGCCAGCTCCCCTCACCGGGGGGACTGGGATGAGCAGTTCTTC
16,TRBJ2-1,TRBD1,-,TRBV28,CASRRDRGNAYNEQFF,TGTGCCAGCAGAAGAGACAGGGGAAACGCCTACAATGAGCAGTTCTTC
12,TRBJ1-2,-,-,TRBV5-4,CASSLAGLGTTF,TGTGCCAGCAGCTTGGCCGGCTTGGGGACAACCTTC
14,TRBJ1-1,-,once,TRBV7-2,CASSPSQGRTEAFF,TGTGCCAGCAGCCCCAGCCAGGGGAGAACTGAAGCTTTCTTT
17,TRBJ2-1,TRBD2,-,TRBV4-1,CASSQEATSGSYNEQFF,TGCGCCAGCAGCCAAGAAGCGACTAGCGGGAGCTACAATGAGCAGTTCTTC
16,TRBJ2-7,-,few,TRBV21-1,CASSKRQKQEAYEQYF,TGTGCCAGCAGCAAAAGGCAAAAACAGGAGGCCTACGAGCAGTACTTC
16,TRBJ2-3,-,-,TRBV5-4,CASTGGLAVSTDTQYF,TGTGCCAGCACCGGGGGGCTAGCGGTCAGCACAGATACGCAGTATTTT
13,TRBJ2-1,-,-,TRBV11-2,CASSLIGQNEQFF,TGTGCCAGCAGCTTAATAGGACAGAATGAGCAGTTCTTC
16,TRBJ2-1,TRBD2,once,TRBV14,CASRDDRTSGRGEQFF,TGTGCCAGCAGGGACGACAGGACTAGCGGGAGGGGTGAGCAGTTCTTC